The 27 T cell receptor beta chains below all came from one sample that was sequenced in a study of CD8 T cells in ankylosing spondylitis. TCRdb reprocessed the 5' RACE reads with MiXCR, giving one entry per CDR3 protein. The table records nearly 250,000 distinct CDR3 sequences, 30% to 35% of them present only once. The specimen sequenced was blood, either unsorted or a sorted T cell fraction (not recorded which). The receptors come from a male donor with ankylosing spondylitis or in good health (not recorded which).

This chain uses TRBV15 with TRBJ2-2; D remains unclear. The CDR3 length is 14 residues. V lost 0 bases, J lost 3 bases, and 5 bases lay in between. Germline CDR1 is LNHNV and CDR2 is YYDKDF (reference sequence). The chain's CDR3 is CATSRDSYTGELFF. DNA of the CDR3: TGTGCCACCAGCAGAGATTCGTACACCGGGGAGCTGTTTTTT.

The gene calls are TRBV4-2 and TRBJ2-1, with 7 bases matching TRBD2. Germline V gene data show CDR1 as LGHNA and CDR2 as YNFKEQ. V shed 0 bases, J shed 7 bases, and the junction held 9 bases outside the gene matches. This CDR3 comprises 16 residues. CDR3 nucleotide sequence: TGTGCCAGCAGCCAAGATGGCGGGGGAGGTGCGAATGAGCAGTTCTTC. Its translation: CASSQDGGGGANEQFF.

CDR3 nucleotide sequence: TGTGCCAGCAAGGGGGGGTTCCCGGGACAGGGGTATGGCTACACCTTC. Translation gives CASKGGFPGQGYGYTF. The chain is built from TRBV12-3 or TRBV12-4 and TRBJ1-2; TRBD1 aligns across 10 bases. The CDR3 runs 16 residues. V was pared by 7 bases and J by 5 bases, with 13 bases of the junction left unmatched.

The rearrangement uses TRBV11-2 and TRBJ2-6; possible D gene TRBD1, 5 bases. V lost 4 bases and J lost 2, with 6 bases in between. The CDR3 runs 14 residues. In germline, CDR1 is SGHAT, CDR2 FQNNGV. Here the CDR3 DNA reads TGTGCCAGCAGCTCGACAGCTGGGGCCAACGTCCTGACTTTC. It codes for CASSSTAGANVLTF.

The V gene is TRBV20-1, the J gene TRBJ1-1, with TRBD1 matching 7 bases. The junction had 15 bases not matched to a gene; V was cut back by 5 bases and J by 3 bases. The CDR3 totals 16 residues. Per germline, CDR1 DFQATT and CDR2 SNEGSKA (reference sequence). The CDR3 region has the DNA TGCAGTGCTGGGGGACCTTACAGGGGAGGGGACACTGAAGCTTTCTTT. Protein: CSAGGPYRGGDTEAFF.

The V call is TRBV5-6, the J call TRBJ1-4; D is undetermined. The CDR3 consists of 14 residues. Between the trimmed V and J ends, which lost 0 bases and 5 bases, there was a span of 8 bases. Germline V gene sequence: CDR1 SGHDT, CDR2 YYEEEE. CDR3 nucleotide sequence: TGTGCCAGCAGCTTGGGACGGCTCAATGAAAAACTGTTTTTT. Protein sequence: CASSLGRLNEKLFF.

This clonotype was observed a few times. This chain joins TRBV6-6 and TRBJ1-2; D call uncertain. The V and J ends lost 5 bases and 14 bases respectively, with 15 bases between them. The CDR3 is 11 residues long. Germline lookup yields CDR1 MNHNY and CDR2 SVGAGI (reference sequence). CDR3 in DNA: TGTGCCAGCAGTACCCGACCGGGTGTAACCTTC. Amino acid sequence: CASSTRPGVTF.

The rearrangement uses TRBV15 and TRBJ2-7; TRBD2 agrees at 8 bases. V lost 4 bases to trimming and J lost 6 bases; unmatched junction nucleotides: 5. This CDR3 has 13 residues. The germline CDR1 and CDR2 sequences are LNHNV and YYDKDF (reference sequence). CDR3 sequence (DNA): TGTGCCACCAGCATTGTCCGGGGGGGCGAGCAGTACTTC. It codes for CATSIVRGGEQYF.

This chain links TRBV4-2 with TRBJ2-3; 9 bases agree with TRBD2. In germline, CDR1 is LGHNA, CDR2 YNFKEQ. This CDR3 spans 14 amino acids. Trimming removed 10 bases from V and 0 bases from J; junction bases left unmatched: 5. CDR3 loop: CATRLAESTDTQYF. CDR3 sequence (DNA): TGTGCCACCCGACTAGCGGAAAGCACAGATACGCAGTATTTT.

This chain joins TRBV7-9 and TRBJ2-3; D gene unclear. Germline V gene data show CDR1 as SEHNR and CDR2 as FQNEAQ (reference sequence). The CDR3 totals 14 residues. Trimming removed 5 bases at V and 2 bases at J, with 11 bases between. CDR3 sequence: CASSTDGFTDTQYF. CDR3 DNA: TGTGCCAGCAGCACTGACGGATTCACAGATACGCAGTATTTT.

The V call is TRBV20-1, the J call TRBJ1-1; unclear D gene. The germline CDR1 and CDR2 sequences are DFQATT and SNEGSKA (reference sequence). This CDR3 is built from 13 residues. V lost 2 bases, J lost 3 bases, and 10 bases lay in between. CDR3 in amino acids: CSARRAAYTEAFF. CDR3 sequence (DNA): TGCAGTGCTAGACGGGCGGCCTACACTGAAGCTTTCTTT.

The chain links TRBV28 to TRBJ2-2; D is unresolved. Between the trimmed V and J ends, which lost 6 bases and 6 bases, there was a span of 5 bases. The CDR3 runs to 11 residues. The germline V gene encodes CDR1 MDHEN and CDR2 SYDVKM. The CDR3 spells CASSAPGELFF. For the CDR3, the DNA is TGTGCCAGCAGCGCACCCGGGGAGCTGTTTTTT.

The chain has TRBV6-1 and TRBJ1-6; tentative D call: TRBD1 (5 bases). The CDR3 runs 15 residues. V lost 9 bases and J lost 0, with 12 bases in between. The germline V gene has CDR1 MNHNS and CDR2 SASEGT. For the CDR3, the DNA is TGTGCCAGTGACACCGACAGCTCCTATAATTCACCCCTCCACTTT. Encoded protein: CASDTDSSYNSPLHF.

The chain combines TRBV5-5 with TRBJ2-3; D call uncertain. CDR3 length equals 13 residues. The germline V gene encodes CDR1 SGHKS and CDR2 YYEKEE (reference sequence). The germline V and J ends were trimmed by 7 bases and 0 bases, with 9 bases remaining between them. The CDR3 sequence: CASRRLSTDTQYF. The CDR3 nucleotides are TGTGCCAGCCGGCGTCTCAGCACAGATACGCAGTATTTT.

The chain carries TRBV9 and TRBJ2-5, with a weak D call TRBD2 (6 bases). There are 17 residues in the CDR3. Germline CDR1 reads SGDLS; CDR2 reads YYNGEE. V lost 4 bases to trimming and J lost 0 bases, with 19 bases between them. The CDR3 region is CASSPPYDAGYQETQYF. The CDR3 coding sequence is TGTGCCAGCAGCCCCCCGTATGATGCGGGGTACCAAGAGACCCAGTACTTC.

The CDR3 nucleotides are TGTGCCAGCAGCTATCCAGGGGGTCTAGGGGAGACCCAGTACTTC. It specifies CASSYPGGLGETQYF. This chain joins TRBV11-2 and TRBJ2-5; the match to TRBD1 covers 7 bases. The CDR3 consists of 15 residues. Germline trimming cut 4 bases from V and 5 bases from J; bases unmatched to any gene: 10. From germline, CDR1 is SGHAT and CDR2 FQNNGV.

The gene calls are TRBV3-1 and TRBJ2-7, with D possibly TRBD2 on 5 matching bases. The V end was cut by 1 base, the J end by 3 bases, with 10 bases between. This CDR3 comprises 14 residues. Per germline, CDR1 LGHDT and CDR2 YNNKEL (reference sequence). CDR3 loop: CASSQGSGNYEQYF. In DNA form, the CDR3 reads TGTGCCAGCAGCCAAGGTTCGGGGAACTACGAGCAGTACTTC.

The chain is built from TRBV11-2 and TRBJ2-3, with 12 bases lining up with TRBD2. The CDR3 length is 15 residues. V trimming: 4 bases; J trimming: 8 bases; junction bases outside the gene matches: 7. Germline CDR1 is SGHAT and CDR2 is FQNNGV. CDR3: CASSWSSGRGGTQYF. The CDR3 nucleotides read TGTGCCAGCAGCTGGTCTAGCGGGAGGGGTGGTACGCAGTATTTT.

The chain carries TRBV20-1 and TRBJ2-1; TRBD2 is a possible D gene (5 bases). Germline V gives CDR1 DFQATT, CDR2 SNEGSKA (reference sequence). The germline V and J ends were trimmed by 6 bases and 10 bases, with 16 bases remaining between them. This CDR3 region has 12 residues. The CDR3 DNA sequence: TGCAGTGCACCAAGGACTTCGAAGGAGCAGTTCTTC. It yields the protein CSAPRTSKEQFF.

The rearrangement uses TRBV20-1 and TRBJ2-3; D is unresolved. Germline V CDR1 and CDR2: DFQATT, SNEGSKA (reference sequence). This CDR3 contains 14 residues. V gave up 4 bases and J gave up 3 bases, with 14 bases separating them. The CDR3 nucleotides are TGCAGTGCTACATACGCCATGAGGACAGATACGCAGTATTTT. This encodes CSATYAMRTDTQYF.

The chain combines TRBV20-1 with TRBJ2-1; the match to TRBD2 covers 12 bases. The CDR3 spans 13 residues. The germline gives CDR1 DFQATT, CDR2 SNEGSKA (reference sequence). V gave up 0 bases and J gave up 11 bases; unmatched junction bases: 2. The CDR3 DNA reads TGCAGTGCTAGAGAAGGACTAGCGGGGAAGCAGTTCTTC. It encodes CSAREGLAGKQFF.

In this sample, this clonotype turned up a few times. The chain employs TRBV29-1 and TRBJ1-1; D not resolved. V was trimmed by 3 bases and J by 0 bases, leaving 8 bases between them. Germline CDR1 is SQVTM and CDR2 is ANQGSEA. The CDR3 length is 13 residues. The CDR3 DNA sequence: TGCAGCGTTGAGGTATGGGTGAACACTGAAGCTTTCTTT. The encoded protein is CSVEVWVNTEAFF. The full variable domain, its missing parts supplied by reference TRBV29-1 and TRBJ1-1, is SAVISQKPSRDICQRGTSLTIQCQVDSQVTMMFWYRQQPGQSLTLIATANQGSEATYESGFVIDKFPISRPNLTFSTLTVSNMSPEDSSIYLCSVEVWVNTEAFFGQGTRLTVV.

This clonotype has a count of ten or more. This rearrangement joins TRBV29-1 to TRBJ2-3; D is uncertain. Germline lookup yields CDR1 SQVTM and CDR2 ANQGSEA. The germline V and J ends were trimmed by 4 bases and 0 bases, with 5 bases remaining between them. The CDR3 covers 12 residues. The CDR3 sequence: CSVAPSTDTQYF. The DNA of the CDR3 is TGCAGCGTTGCCCCTAGCACAGATACGCAGTATTTT.

The chain uses TRBV10-3 and TRBJ2-3; no clear D gene. V shed 3 bases and J shed 2 bases, with 15 bases lying between them. This CDR3 spans 16 amino acids. Germline CDR1 and CDR2: ENHRY and SYGVKD. The CDR3 protein is CAISDWGSPPTDTQYF. The CDR3 DNA reads TGTGCCATCAGTGATTGGGGAAGCCCCCCCACAGATACGCAGTATTTT.

This clonotype occurred once. This chain links TRBV13 with TRBJ2-7; 10 positions match TRBD1. The CDR3 is 18 amino acids. With V trimmed by 3 bases and J by 2 bases, 13 bases remained unmatched. Germline CDR1 is PRHDT and CDR2 is FYEKMQ (reference sequence). CDR3 amino acids: CASSFGQGEGVGTYEQYF. The CDR3 region has the DNA TGTGCCAGCAGCTTTGGACAGGGGGAGGGAGTAGGAACCTACGAGCAGTACTTC.

Ten or more counts support this clonotype. The CDR3 DNA follows: TGTGCCAGCAGCTTAGGCCTAGCTGGGGAGACCCAGTACTTC. This translates into CASSLGLAGETQYF. The gene calls are TRBV7-6 and TRBJ2-5, with a possible D match to TRBD2 (5 bases). V was pared by 1 base and J by 5 bases, with 11 bases between. Per the germline V gene, CDR1 is SGHVS and CDR2 is FNYEAQ. The CDR3 has 14 residues.

The gene calls are TRBV5-6 and TRBJ2-5; perhaps TRBD1 as D (6 bases). There are 18 residues in the CDR3. Deletions cut 5 bases from V and 0 bases from J, with 23 bases between. The germline CDR1 and CDR2 sequences are SGHDT and YYEEEE. Written as DNA, the CDR3 is TGTGCCAGCAGAAAACGAACAACAGGGATAGGGTACCAAGAGACCCAGTACTTC. This gives the protein CASRKRTTGIGYQETQYF.